The 21 T cell receptor beta chains listed next were all sequenced from one sample in a study of OX40 agonist ivuxolimab in advanced cancers. The repertoire was sequenced with immunoSEQ multiplex PCR; TCRdb's copy has only in-frame clones and lacks some. Of around 100,000 clones detected, 80% to 95% appear once; the ten largest clones hold about 0.49%. The material was CD4+ or CD8+ T cells sorted from blood, obtained in a trial of the OX40 agonist ivuxolimab. The receptors were sampled from an adult with an advanced solid tumor such as melanoma, head and neck, liver or kidney cancer.

This clone was seen only once. The V gene is TRBV14, the J gene TRBJ2-7, with D hard to call. V gave up 4 bases and J gave up 5 bases, with 12 bases separating them. From germline, CDR1 is SGHDN and CDR2 FVKESK. The CDR3 covers 13 residues. CDR3 bases: TGTGCCAGCAGCCCCCTGACTGTCCACGAGCAGTACTTC. Its protein product is CASSPLTVHEQYF.

A note on this clone: The sample has other DNA sequences that encode this CDR3 too. The genes are TRBV18 and TRBJ2-7; possible D gene TRBD2, 6 bases. Trimming took 3 bases from V and 1 from J, leaving 7 bases between them. The germline V gene has CDR1 KGHSH and CDR2 LQKENI. The CDR3 runs 13 residues. The DNA for the CDR3 is TGTGCCAGCTCACCGGGGGGTTCCTACGAGCAGTACTTC. Amino acids: CASSPGGSYEQYF.

About this clone: The sample holds other DNA sequences that translate to the same CDR3. The chain has TRBV5-1 and TRBJ1-2; TRBD1 agrees at 9 bases. The germline V gene encodes CDR1 SGHRS and CDR2 YFSETQ. This CDR3 comprises 13 residues. Trimming removed 0 bases from V and 6 bases from J; junction bases left unmatched: 0. Here the CDR3 DNA reads TGCGCCAGCAGCTTGGGACAGGGGGATGGCTACACCTTC. Encoded protein: CASSLGQGDGYTF.

The V gene is TRBV5-1, the J gene TRBJ2-3, with D possibly matching TRBD1 (6 bases). Trimming cost V 0 bases and J 5 bases, with 16 bases left between them. The CDR3 has 16 amino acids. CDR1 is SGHRS, CDR2 YFSETQ, per germline. The CDR3 here is CASSLARQVVGDTQYF. The CDR3, as DNA: TGCGCCAGCAGCTTGGCGCGACAGGTTGTGGGAGATACGCAGTATTTT. The variable domain in full, with the rest retrieved from reference TRBV5-1 and TRBJ2-3, is KAGVTQTPRYLIKTRGQQVTLSCSPISGHRSVSWYQQTPGQGLQFLFEYFSETQRNKGNFPGRFSGRQFSNSRSEMNVSTLELGDSALYLCASSLARQVVGDTQYFGPGTRLTVL.

The chain recombines TRBV9 with TRBJ2-7; 8 bases map to TRBD2. Per the germline V gene, CDR1 is SGDLS and CDR2 is YYNGEE. This CDR3 is built from 14 residues. V was clipped by 0 bases and J by 2 bases; unmatched bases: 1. CDR3 in amino acids: CASSVAGGPYEQYF. CDR3 DNA: TGTGCCAGCAGCGTAGCGGGAGGGCCCTACGAGCAGTACTTC.

V is TRBV30 and J is TRBJ2-5; the D gene is possibly TRBD2 (5 bases). Per germline, CDR1 GTSNPN and CDR2 SVGIG (reference sequence). Trimming removed 5 bases at V and 2 bases at J, with 12 bases between. The CDR3 runs to 13 residues. Here the CDR3 DNA reads TGTGCCTGGGAACCGAGGGAGCAAGAGACCCAGTACTTC. Translated: CAWEPREQETQYF. The full variable domain, in which reference TRBV30 and TRBJ2-5 provide the parts outside the CDR3, is SQTIHQWPATLVQPVGSPLSLECTVEGTSNPNLYWYRQAAGRGLQLLFYSVGIGQISSEVPQNLSASRPQDRQFILSSKKLLLSDSGFYLCAWEPREQETQYFGPGTRLLVL.

CDR3 loop: CASSLASGWAEGNEQFF. DNA of the CDR3: TGTGCCAGCAGCCTGGCGAGTGGGTGGGCCGAAGGTAATGAGCAGTTCTTC. The chain links TRBV7-9 to TRBJ2-1; no clear D gene. V dropped 5 bases and J dropped 7 bases, with 24 bases sitting between them. This CDR3 contains 17 residues. Germline V lookup: CDR1 SEHNR, CDR2 FQNEAQ (reference sequence).

The chain employs TRBV28 and TRBJ2-5; tentative D call: TRBD2 (6 bases). The tail of the sequence fits TRBJ2-7 better, so the J call may be wrong. CDR1 and CDR2 from the germline V gene are MDHEN and SYDVKM. The CDR3 totals 14 residues. The CDR3 sequence: CASSFGGGIYEQYF. The CDR3 DNA reads as TGTGCCAGCAGCTTCGGGGGTGGGATCTACGAGCAGTACTTC.

The chain combines TRBV5-6 with TRBJ1-1; D possibly corresponds to TRBD1 (5 bases). Trimming took off 1 base at V and 2 bases at J, with 9 bases between the two ends. CDR1 SGHDT and CDR2 YYEEEE come from the germline V gene. The CDR3 contains 14 residues. The CDR3 DNA is TGTGCCAGCAGCTTGCGGGGGGTCAACACTGAAGCTTTCTTT. Its translation: CASSLRGVNTEAFF.

The V gene is TRBV1, the J gene TRBJ2-1; the DNA was not compared with TRBD2, the D call given in the table. TRBV1 is designated a pseudogene. The CDR3 loop spans 17 amino acids. CDR3 DNA sequence: TGCACCAGCAGCCATTATATCTCTAGCGGGAGCTACAATGAGCAGTTCTTC. Its translation: CTSSHYISSGSYNEQFF.

The V call is TRBV5-8, the J call TRBJ1-1, with D tentatively TRBD1 (6 bases). The V end lost 4 bases, the J end lost 5 bases, and 21 bases lay between the germline ends. Per germline, CDR1 SGHTS and CDR2 YDEGEE. This CDR3 has 16 amino acids. CDR3 in amino acids: CASSPGQGEVWTEAFF. CDR3 bases: TGTGCCAGCAGCCCGGGACAAGGTGAAGTGTGGACTGAAGCTTTCTTT.

The V call is TRBV5-1, the J call TRBJ2-7; D call uncertain. The V end lost 0 bases, the J end lost 5 bases, and 12 bases lay between the germline ends. Per germline, CDR1 SGHRS and CDR2 YFSETQ. The CDR3 runs to 14 residues. The CDR3 protein is CASSLELLRDEQYF. The CDR3 region has the DNA TGCGCCAGCAGCTTGGAACTCCTAAGGGACGAGCAGTACTTC.

The chain recombines TRBV9 with TRBJ1-4, with a possible D match to TRBD1 (5 bases). The CDR3 is 16 residues long. From germline, CDR1 is SGDLS and CDR2 YYNGEE. Trimming shortened V by 3 bases and J by 7 bases, and 19 bases separated the two germline ends. The CDR3, as DNA: TGTGCCAGCAGCGCTCCGGCCGGGACCGCGGGTGAAAAACTGTTTTTT. Amino acid sequence: CASSAPAGTAGEKLFF.

This clone was observed a single time. The rearrangement uses TRBV2 and TRBJ1-1; D gene ambiguous. The V and J ends lost 5 bases and 3 bases respectively, with 10 bases between them. CDR1 SNHLY and CDR2 FYNNEI come from the germline V gene. The CDR3 sequence is 13 residues long. In nucleotides, the CDR3 is TGTGCCAGCAGTCCCGAAACGGACACTGAAGCTTTCTTT. Translated: CASSPETDTEAFF.

The gene calls are TRBV7-3 and TRBJ2-3; 9 nucleotides match TRBD1. J was trimmed by 6 bases and V by 5 bases; bases with no gene match: 3. In germline, CDR1 is SGHTA, CDR2 FQGTGA. This CDR3 spans 13 amino acids. CDR3 DNA sequence: TGTGCCAGCAGCATGACAGGGGGTGATACGCAGTATTTT. It is translated as CASSMTGGDTQYF.

The chain joins TRBV28 to TRBJ2-3; 7 bases line up with TRBD1. From germline, CDR1 is MDHEN and CDR2 SYDVKM. The J segment lost 2 bases and the V segment lost 5 bases, leaving 4 bases of the junction unmatched. The CDR3 covers 14 residues. CDR3 in amino acids: CASSPRGTTDTQYF. The CDR3 nucleotides read TGTGCCAGCAGTCCCAGGGGGACCACAGATACGCAGTATTTT.

The chain uses TRBV27 and TRBJ1-5; unclear D gene. CDR3 length: 17 amino acids. V was clipped by 3 bases and J by 0 bases, with 15 bases between them. Germline CDR1 MNHEY, CDR2 SMNVEV (reference sequence). The CDR3 here is CASSFRDPIYSNQPQHF. Written as DNA, the CDR3 is TGTGCCAGCAGTTTCCGGGATCCGATTTATAGCAATCAGCCCCAGCATTTT.

This chain connects TRBV2 to TRBJ2-3; D is possibly TRBD2 (6 bases). This CDR3 is built from 13 residues. CDR1 is SNHLY, CDR2 FYNNEI, per germline. Between the trimmed V and J ends, which lost 6 bases and 2 bases, there was a span of 9 bases. This CDR3 reads CASRREATDTQYF. The CDR3 DNA reads as TGTGCCAGCAGGAGGGAGGCCACAGATACGCAGTATTTT.

The chain recombines TRBV9 with TRBJ1-1; 7 bases map to TRBD1. This CDR3 comprises 14 residues. Germline V gene lookup returns CDR1 SGDLS and CDR2 YYNGEE. V was clipped by 2 bases and J by 2 bases; unmatched bases: 3. CDR3 protein: CASSVQGGNTEAFF. The DNA of the CDR3 is TGTGCCAGCAGCGTCCAGGGGGGTAACACTGAAGCTTTCTTT.

The rearrangement uses TRBV9 and TRBJ2-7; D remains ambiguous. The CDR3 consists of 15 residues. With 4 bases removed from V and 3 bases from J, the gap between germline ends came to 17 bases. Germline V gene sequence: CDR1 SGDLS, CDR2 YYNGEE. The CDR3 region has the DNA TGTGCCAGCAGCCAAGCGCCACAGCCCAACTACGAGCAGTACTTC. Translated, it gives CASSQAPQPNYEQYF.

The gene calls are TRBV5-1 and TRBJ2-1; 8 bases fit TRBD2. Germline lookup yields CDR1 SGHRS and CDR2 YFSETQ. The length of the CDR3 is 16 residues. V trimming: 3 bases; J trimming: 4 bases; junction bases outside the gene matches: 9. The CDR3 DNA sequence: TGCGCCAGCAGCTCGTCCGGGACTAGTGTGTACAATGAGCAGTTCTTC. Translating gives CASSSSGTSVYNEQFF.